This T cell receptor beta chain was found in a study of vaccination effects on CD4 cells after COVID-19. At the level of the study: Each participant was given two doses of one vaccine (BNT162b2 or mRNA-1273).

Produced via immunoSEQ multiplex PCR; TCRdb's table is partial and in-frame only. The data contain around 63,000 clones, over 70% of them singletons. With the ViraFEST assay, the study expanded antigen-specific CD4+ T cells using viral peptide pools, then sequenced them. Having been cultured for approximately ten days, the cells underwent CD4+ T cell isolation. Nucleocapsid antibody tests were negative, and the vaccine recipients had no prior SARS-CoV-2 infection. In the cultures, half the medium was exchanged for IL-2 medium on days 3 and 7. V lost 4 bases and J lost 6, with 11 bases in between. This CDR3 has 14 amino acids. Germline loops: CDR1 SGHNT, CDR2 YYREEE (reference sequence). This clone has more than one count but fewer than ten. Its antigen is unknown.

Material: CD4+ T cells from PBMCs cultured with HCoV-OC43 spike peptides, obtained before COVID-19 vaccination. Stated subset: HCoV-OC43 spike overlapping peptide pool stimulation. The source of this sequence is a human donor who received a COVID-19 vaccine. The rearrangement joins TRBV5-4 to TRBJ1-6, with a weak D call TRBD1 (5 bases). CDR3 nucleotide sequence: TGTGCCAGCAGCCCCGGGGGGGGTAATTCACCCCTCCACTTT. Its protein product is CASSPGGGNSPLHF.